The rows below give T cell receptor beta chains drawn from one sample of a study of cytomegalovirus exposure and HLA in healthy donors. Assay used: immunoSEQ multiplex PCR; TCRdb lists only in-frame clones, some missing. Among 150,000 to 200,000 clones listed, about four fifths were seen once. Sequencing was carried out using PBMCs. The receptor set was obtained from a young man in good health and CMV-seronegative. The CDR3 runs from the conserved cysteine through the conserved F or W. D genes are given only for firm matches. Size is omitted from some rows. Given values are once, few, many or a class for expanded clones.

D	length	size	V	J	DNA	CDR3
NA	16	NA	TRBV11-2	TRBJ2-5	TGTGCCAGCAGCACCGGTCCCCTAGCGACGCAAGAGACCCAGTACTTC	CASSTGPLATQETQYF
TRBD1	15	NA	TRBV10-2	TRBJ1-1	TGCGCCAGCAGTTTTACCGGGACAGTCAACACTGAAGCTTTCTTT	CASSFTGTVNTEAFF
NA	16	NA	TRBV2	TRBJ1-6	TGTGCCAGCAGCCCTGGGACTTTTGCACATGGATCACCCCTCCACTTT	CASSPGTFAHGSPLHF
NA	15	once	TRBV4-3	TRBJ2-2	TGCGCCAGCAGCCTTATACGGAGGAACACCGGGGAGCTGTTTTTT	CASSLIRRNTGELFF
NA	15	NA	TRBV4-1	TRBJ2-1	TGCGCCAGCAGCCCCCTGGGACTTCCCCGCAATGAGCAGTTCTTC	CASSPLGLPRNEQFF
NA	15	NA	TRBV25-1	TRBJ2-1	TGTGCCAGCAGCCTCGGGGGTCTCACCTACAATGAGCAGTTCTTC	CASSLGGLTYNEQFF
TRBD1	15	NA	TRBV5-5	TRBJ1-5	TGTGCCAGCAGCACAGGGACAGGGGGGGACGGGGCCCAGCATTTT	CASSTGTGGDGAQHF
NA	14	NA	TRBV28	TRBJ2-7	TGTGCCAGCAGTTCACCCGGGGGTGTCTACGAGCAGTACTTC	CASSSPGGVYEQYF
TRBD2	17	NA	TRBV28	TRBJ2-2	TGTGCCAGCAGTTTCCCTCTTACTAGCGGGACGGGCGGGGAGCTGTTTTTT	CASSFPLTSGTGGELFF
NA	13	NA	TRBV29-1	TRBJ1-5	TGCAGCGTTGGCGGTGGTGTCTTCGAGCCCCAGCATTTT	CSVGGGVFEPQHF
TRBD2	19	NA	TRBV28	TRBJ2-3	TGTGCCACCCATGGGTCGGGACTAGCGGGAGTTGGGCGCACAGATACGCAGTATTTT	CATHGSGLAGVGRTDTQYF
TRBD2	15	once	TRBV6-6	TRBJ2-1	TGTGCCAGCAGATCTACTAGCGCCTTCGGGGGTGAGCAGTTCTTC	CASRSTSAFGGEQFF
NA	15	once	TRBV5-1	TRBJ2-7	TGCGCCAGCAGCCATGGGGGCACGAGCTCCTACGAGCAGTACTTC	CASSHGGTSSYEQYF
NA	15	NA	TRBV5-1	TRBJ2-5	TGCGCCAGCAGCTTAGATCTCCAGGGAAGGGAGACCCAGTACTTC	CASSLDLQGRETQYF
TRBD2	15	NA	TRBV7-2	TRBJ2-3	TGTGCCAGCACCTTCAGCGGGGGGGCCGGAGATACGCAGTATTTT	CASTFSGGAGDTQYF
TRBD2	15	once	TRBV13	TRBJ2-1	TGTGCCAGCAGCTCTCTAGCGGGAGGGGGAGAGGAGCAGTTCTTC	CASSSLAGGGEEQFF
TRBD1	19	NA	TRBV19	TRBJ2-1	TGTGCCAGTAGTCGTTCCCCTGACCTCGGACAGGAGCGGTACAATGAGCAGTTCTTC	CASSRSPDLGQERYNEQFF
TRBD1	16	once	TRBV7-8	TRBJ1-2	TGTGCCAGCAGCTTAGCCTTTCGACAGGGGGCGGATGGCTACACCTTC	CASSLAFRQGADGYTF
TRBD1	15	NA	TRBV7-6	TRBJ1-2	TGTGCCAGCAGCTTACGCGGTCGGCAGGGGGGCGGCTACACCTTC	CASSLRGRQGGGYTF
NA	16	NA	TRBV7-8	TRBJ1-6	TGTGCCAGCAGCCCCAGACTCCTCGGAGGGCATTCACCCCTCCACTTT	CASSPRLLGGHSPLHF
NA	17	NA	TRBV15	TRBJ1-1	TGTGCCACCAGCAGAGGCCAAAATCCAGGAATGAACACTGAAGCTTTCTTT	CATSRGQNPGMNTEAFF
TRBD1	15	NA	TRBV7-8	TRBJ2-7	TGTGCCAGCAGCTTAGGGCGGACAGGGTACTACGAGCAGTACTTC	CASSLGRTGYYEQYF
NA	13	NA	TRBV7-2	TRBJ2-3	TGTGCCACCGCTATTAACGCCCGAGATACGCAGTATTTT	CATAINARDTQYF
TRBD2	16	NA	TRBV5-1	TRBJ2-3	TGCGCCAGCAGCGGAACTAGCGGGACGGTCTTAGATACGCAGTATTTT	CASSGTSGTVLDTQYF
TRBD1	15	NA	TRBV6-6	TRBJ1-1	TGTGCCAGCAGTTACTCGACAGGGCACCATGTTAAAGCTTTCTTT	CASSYSTGHHVKAFF
TRBD1	15	NA	TRBV5-6	TRBJ1-4	TGTGCCAGCAGCTACAGACAGGGCGCTTATGAAAAACTGTTTTTT	CASSYRQGAYEKLFF
TRBD2	14	NA	TRBV4-1	TRBJ2-7	TGCGCCAGCAGCCAAGTATTGGGGGACTACGAGCAGTGCTTC	CASSQVLGDYEQCF
NA	16	once	TRBV11-2	TRBJ1-5	TGTGCCAGCAGCTACACAAACAGGGTGATTGGTCAGCCCCAGCATTTT	CASSYTNRVIGQPQHF
TRBD1	17	NA	TRBV19	TRBJ2-1	TGTGCCAGTAGTATAGGACAGGGAAATCGGGCCTCCAATGAGCAGTTCTTC	CASSIGQGNRASNEQFF
NA	16	NA	TRBV5-4	TRBJ2-7	TGTGCCAGCAGCCCGGATGCGGGGGCCCTCTCCTACGAGCAGTACTTC	CASSPDAGALSYEQYF
TRBD2	16	NA	TRBV28	TRBJ2-3	TGTGCCAGCAATCTCGTGAGCGGGAGGGCCTCAGATACGCAGTATTTT	CASNLVSGRASDTQYF
TRBD1	15	NA	TRBV11-2	TRBJ2-3	TGTGCCAGCAGCTTAGATCCAGGGGGACCAGATACGCAGTATTTT	CASSLDPGGPDTQYF
TRBD1	15	once	TRBV7-2	TRBJ2-7	TGTGCCAGCAGCCTGGGACAGGGGGGTCAGGGCGAGCAGTACTTC	CASSLGQGGQGEQYF
TRBD2	16	NA	TRBV11-3	TRBJ2-5	TGTGCCAGCAGCTTAGGGGCTTCTAGCGGACAAGAGACCCAGTACTTC	CASSLGASSGQETQYF
TRBD2	19	NA	TRBV11-2	TRBJ2-5	TGTGCCAGCAGCTTAGGAGAAGTCGGCAAGCGGGGGGGCAGAGAGACCCAGTACTTC	CASSLGEVGKRGGRETQYF
NA	16	NA	TRBV19	TRBJ1-5	TGTGCCAGTAGTATCAGGAGGGGTTCGGGCAATCAGCCCCAGCATTTT	CASSIRRGSGNQPQHF
TRBD2	16	NA	TRBV2	TRBJ2-5	TGTGTCAGCAGAGACGGGCTAGCGGGGGGGTTGGAGACCCAGTACTTC	CVSRDGLAGGLETQYF
NA	19	NA	TRBV7-2	TRBJ2-1	TGTGCCAGCAGCTTCCGCAGGGTTGGGGGAGCGGGTTCAGTCAATGAGCAGTTCTTC	CASSFRRVGGAGSVNEQFF
NA	14	NA	TRBV5-4	TRBJ2-7	TGTGCCAGCAGCTTTGGGGGCGCGCCCTACGAGCAGTACTTC	CASSFGGAPYEQYF
NA	12	NA	TRBV28	TRBJ2-7	TGTGCCAGCAGTTTGCCAGGATACGAGCAGTACTTC	CASSLPGYEQYF
TRBD1	16	NA	TRBV19	TRBJ1-6	TGTGCCAGTAGTAGAGACCCGGGACAGATGGGATCACCCCTCCACTTT	CASSRDPGQMGSPLHF
NA	16	NA	TRBV7-2	TRBJ2-2	TGTGCCAGCAGCTTTCCGGAGGGGCGTGTCACCGGGGAGCTGTTTTTT	CASSFPEGRVTGELFF
TRBD1	16	NA	TRBV4-1	TRBJ1-5	TGCGCCAGCAGCCAAACGGACAGGGGCAACAATCAGCCCCAGCATTTT	CASSQTDRGNNQPQHF
TRBD1	14	few	TRBV30	TRBJ1-2	TGTGCCTGGGAGGACGCCCGGGACAGGTTTGGCTACACCTTC	CAWEDARDRFGYTF
NA	15	once	TRBV6-5	TRBJ2-2	TGTGCCAGCAGTTACGGCCTAGCGATCGCCGGGGAGCTGTTTTTT	CASSYGLAIAGELFF
NA	14	once	TRBV6-6	TRBJ1-1	TGTGCCAGCAGTTACCTAATGACGGGGATTGAAGCTTTCTTT	CASSYLMTGIEAFF
NA	13	NA	TRBV18	TRBJ2-1	TGTGCCAGCTCACCACCCGCGGGTAATGAGCAGTTCTTC	CASSPPAGNEQFF
NA	12	NA	TRBV2	TRBJ2-3	TGTGCCAGCAGCGGGGTAGCAGATACGCAGTATTTT	CASSGVADTQYF
NA	13	NA	TRBV9	TRBJ2-2	TGTGCCAGCAGCCAAGTAGTCTCCGGGGAGCTGTTTTTT	CASSQVVSGELFF
NA	15	NA	TRBV9	TRBJ1-2	TGTGCCAGCAGTGTTTCATCAGGGGCGAGATATGGCTACACCTTC	CASSVSSGARYGYTF
TRBD1	14	NA	TRBV5-1	TRBJ1-1	TGCGCCAGCACCCCTGGGACAGTGAACACTGAAGCTTTCTTT	CASTPGTVNTEAFF
TRBD2	16	NA	TRBV5-8	TRBJ2-2	TGTGCCAGCAGCTCGGGACTAGCGGGGGGCACCGGGGAGCTGTTTTTT	CASSSGLAGGTGELFF
NA	14	NA	TRBV28	TRBJ2-5	TGTGCCAGCAGTTTGGGAGGCCCGCGGGAGACCCAGTACTTC	CASSLGGPRETQYF
NA	16	NA	TRBV28	TRBJ1-4	TGTGCCAGCAGTTTGGGGGAGGGGGGCCGGTTTGGAAAACTGTTTTTT	CASSLGEGGRFGKLFF